Below, 6 T cell receptor beta chains from the same sample are listed, as sequenced in a study of blood T cell repertoires in COVID-19. The table came from immunoSEQ multiplex PCR; TCRdb's copy has only in-frame clones and leaves some out. Of 200,000 to 250,000 clones in the sample, roughly 85% are singletons; the top ten hold approximately 2.4%. The sample taken for sequencing was peripheral blood. Receptors originate from a woman in her seventies with COVID-19, enrolled during active disease.

V is TRBV11-2 and J is TRBJ2-1; TRBD2 agrees at 14 bases. The CDR3 has 16 amino acids. Germline CDR1 and CDR2: SGHAT and FQNNGV. With V trimmed by 5 bases and J by 9 bases, 9 bases remained unmatched. CDR3 protein: CASSPVTSGGVGEQFF. The DNA for the CDR3 is TGTGCCAGCAGCCCGGTGACTAGCGGGGGGGTCGGTGAGCAGTTCTTC.

The CDR3: CASSPGLDNLPNYGYTF. In nucleotides, the CDR3 is TGTGCCAGCAGCCCGGGCTTGGACAATTTACCGAACTATGGCTACACCTTC. The J gene is TRBJ1-2, the V gene TRBV5-6; tentative D call: TRBD1 (5 bases). The germline V and J ends were trimmed by 4 bases and 2 bases, with 21 bases remaining between them. The CDR3 contains 17 residues. The germline V gene encodes CDR1 SGHDT and CDR2 YYEEEE.

The V call is TRBV5-1, the J call TRBJ1-1; D possibly corresponds to TRBD1 (5 bases). Trimming took off 10 bases at V and 1 base at J, with 23 bases between the two ends. The CDR3 loop spans 16 amino acids. From germline, CDR1 is SGHRS and CDR2 YFSETQ. The CDR3 loop reads CASAGGVGASNTEAFF. CDR3 bases: TGCGCCTCCGCCGGGGGGGTGGGCGCCTCGAACACTGAAGCTTTCTTT.

The rearrangement uses TRBV27 and TRBJ2-3; tentative D call: TRBD2 (5 bases). Trimming stripped 8 bases from V and 5 bases from J, with 14 bases between. Germline lookup yields CDR1 MNHEY and CDR2 SMNVEV (reference sequence). The CDR3 loop spans 13 amino acids. CDR3 residues: CASSPRGRDTQYF. CDR3 sequence (DNA): TGTGCCAGCTCCCCCCGGGGTAGAGATACGCAGTATTTT.

The rearrangement joins TRBV6-6 to TRBJ1-5; D remains ambiguous. The germline CDR1 and CDR2 sequences are MNHNY and SVGAGI (reference sequence). This CDR3 contains 13 residues. The germline V and J ends were trimmed by 4 bases and 3 bases, with 7 bases remaining between them. The CDR3 nucleotides are TGTGCCAGCAGTTTCAACACCAATCAGCCCCAGCATTTT. Protein product: CASSFNTNQPQHF.

This rearrangement joins TRBV7-2 to TRBJ1-5; D call uncertain. V was cut by 5 bases and J by 3 bases, with 14 bases left in between. The V gene's germline CDR1 is SGHTA and CDR2 FQGNSA. The CDR3 loop spans 15 amino acids. The DNA for the CDR3 is TGTGCCAGCAGCCCATACACAAACCCCAATCAGCCCCAGCATTTT. Its protein is CASSPYTNPNQPQHF.